This TCR beta chain was identified in a study of blood T cell repertoires in COVID-19 (dated by TCRdb to the early 2020s). For the study in its entirety: Samples from collaborators originated in the United States, Italy and Spain and spanned both the acute and convalescent phases of COVID-19. The prospective study material was composed of cDNA or gDNA derived from T cells, B-cell-depleted T cells, or PBMCs. Deeply sampled blood TCRbeta repertoires from subjects exposed to, actively infected with, or recovered from COVID-19 were included in the dataset. The repertoires were released in a freely available public database intended as a resource for research on the immune response to SARS-CoV-2. Samples were obtained from the ongoing ImmuneRACE study (first 160 participants) and from about 1,300 subjects provided by 6 global collaborators. The sample metadata nearly always contained a de-identified subject ID, COVID-19 status, age in years and sex. HLA class I and class II types, where available, came from metadata supplied by the sample provider rather than from assay-based typing.

Participants in the prospective study were aged roughly 18 to 89 years, lived in about two dozen United States geographic areas, and enrolled through a virtual design. To assign participants to cohorts, the prospective study relied on clinical history that participants themselves reported in a screening survey and a study questionnaire. For ImmuneRACE Cohort 3, a participant was defined as recovered based on two consecutive negative NP/OP PCR tests, clearance by a healthcare professional, or resolution of symptoms. In the prospective study, whole blood, serum and a nasopharyngeal or oropharyngeal swab were collected from each participant by mobile phlebotomists. Additional blood draws and questionnaires over an approximately two-month period could optionally be provided by prospective study participants. Before DNA extraction, prospective study blood samples were shipped either frozen or at room temperature.

The immunoSEQ Assay, a bias-controlled multiplex PCR, was used to amplify TCRbeta CDR3 regions from genomic DNA. The study's processing was this. The number of nucleated cells in each sample was estimated from the amplification of reference gene primers within the assay. To quantify the absolute abundance of each unique TCRbeta CDR3 rearrangement, sequence reads were collapsed and filtered. For each sample, productive Simpson clonality was calculated by taking the square root of Simpson's diversity index across productive rearrangements. In TCRdb, the immuneACCESS table is reduced to in-frame sequences with V and J assigned. These tables do not hold every clone; where another copy was compared, an unresolved V gene accounts for under half, and the others remain unexplained. That table is the source of V, J and clone size, and D and trimming were worked out from the DNA. The sample yields some 100,000 clones; roughly 85% were counted once. The biggest ten clones account for approximately 2.6% of the sample.

The germline V gene encodes CDR1 SGHNT and CDR2 YYREEE (reference sequence). V drops 4 bases and J drops 0 bases, leaving 11 bases in between. Spanning cysteine to phenylalanine, the CDR3 consists of 14 amino acids. Only the CDR3 DNA stays, 42 bases, in frame from base 1. As concerns this clone: The antigen this receptor binds is unknown. No base-level quality is on record; no much larger clone is a single base apart.

General conclusions and limits of the study: Clinical and demographic metadata were provided uncurated, with the amount varying by source and participant.

The chain links TRBV5-4 with TRBJ2-7, with no confident D gene call. The sequence derives from a woman aged 45-65 years who had recovered from COVID-19. The sequencing sample was made of PBMCs or T cells enriched from blood (not recorded which). The CDR3 sequence is CASSLDWSSYEQYF. Here is the DNA: TGTGCCAGCAGCCTTGACTGGAGCTCCTACGAGCAGTACTTC. Outside the CDR3, residues come from the reference TRBV5-4 and TRBJ2-7 proteins, so the full variable domain is: ETGVTQSPTHLIKTRGQQVTLRCSSQSGHNTVSWYQQALGQGPQFIFQYYREEENGRGNFPPRFSGLQFPNYSSELNVNALELDDSALYLCASSLDWSSYEQYFGPGTRLTVT.